A single sample gave rise to the 3 T cell receptor beta chains below, sequenced in a study of identical twins. TCRdb recomputed calls from the 5' RACE reads with MiXCR, one row per CDR3 protein. The table records about 220,000 distinct CDR3 sequences, approximately 8.3% of them present only once. The sample also formed part of further work on yellow fever vaccine responses in identical twins.

What was sequenced was memory (CD45RO+) T cells sorted from blood. These receptors were collected from a woman aged 18-29 years in good health.

V gene TRBV24-1 combines with J gene TRBJ2-5; weak D call: TRBD2 (5 bases). This CDR3 is built from 14 residues. V lost 2 bases to trimming and J lost 7 bases, with 13 bases between them. Germline CDR1 and CDR2: KGHDR and SFDVKD. CDR3 amino acids: CATSDSGGGRTQYF. The CDR3 region has the DNA TGTGCCACCAGTGATTCCGGAGGTGGGAGGACCCAGTACTTC.

The chain joins TRBV15 to TRBJ2-7; D is uncertain. V lost 0 bases to trimming and J lost 3 bases, with 9 bases between them. The CDR3 covers 14 residues. Germline values: CDR1 LNHNV, CDR2 YYDKDF (reference sequence). DNA for the CDR3: TGTGCCACCAGCAGAGATCGCAGACTCTACGAGCAGTACTTC. It is translated as CATSRDRRLYEQYF.

This clonotype came up many times. This sequence joins TRBV3-1 and TRBJ1-6; TRBD1 might be the D (5 bases). Trimming stripped 1 base from V and 4 bases from J, with 11 bases between. Germline assignment: CDR1 LGHDT and CDR2 YNNKEL (reference sequence). The CDR3 covers 16 residues. In DNA form, the CDR3 reads TGTGCCAGCAGCCAAGCGGGACCCGCATATAATTCACCCCTCCACTTT. This gives the protein CASSQAGPAYNSPLHF.